Listed here is a single T cell receptor beta chain. Its antigen remains unidentified. The ends were cut back, 4 bases at V and 6 bases at J, with 15 bases in the middle. The germline CDR1 and CDR2 sequences are SNHLY and FYNNEI. The CDR3 has 15 amino acids. TCRdb's table, derived via immunoSEQ multiplex PCR, lists solely in-frame clones and lacks some. The sample holds 60,000 to 70,000 clones, 87% seen once. The data are from a study of OX40 agonist ivuxolimab in advanced cancers. Looking at the study overall: Checkpoint inhibitors had been given previously to roughly 36% of patients.

Study-level results: Among the lowest peripheral clonal expansion occurred in 0.1-3.0 mg/kg partial responders. Several nonresponders also turned out to have low normalized T-cell clonal expansion.

Blood draws occurred at baseline, cycle 4 day 1, and cycle 7 day 1. This receptor was taken from an adult with an advanced solid tumor such as melanoma, head and neck, liver or kidney cancer. The V call is TRBV2, the J call TRBJ2-2, with D perhaps assigned TRBD1 or TRBD2 (5 bases each). The material sequenced was CD4+ or CD8+ T cells sorted from blood, taken in a trial of the OX40 agonist ivuxolimab. CDR3 coding DNA: TGTGCCAGCAGTGTCCAGGGTGGGGGAGCCGGGGAGCTGTTTTTT. This sequence encodes CASSVQGGGAGELFF.